The present TCR beta chain was sequenced within a study of beta chain features in type 1 diabetes. Findings of the study overall: Within each of all four CD4+ subsets, Type 1 diabetes patients had TCRB CDR3s that were moderately but significantly shorter.

Isolated RNA was reverse transcribed in full, so expressed TCRB transcripts were sequenced. Assay used: immunoSEQ multiplex PCR; TCRdb lists only in-frame clones, some missing. The top ten clones hold about 0.02% of a sample with about 370,000 clones, less than 15% of them seen once. Germline CDR1 reads MDHEN; CDR2 reads SYDVKM. V was clipped by 5 bases and J by 8 bases, with 13 bases between them. The CDR3 sequence is 12 residues long. With respect to this clone: Antigen unknown.

J is TRBJ2-7 and V is TRBV28, with a tentative D call TRBD1 (6 bases). Sequenced material: naive CD4+ T cells from blood. The sequence was collected from a woman aged 18-30 years in good health. Here the CDR3 DNA reads TGTGCCAGCAGTCAAAGGGACACCCAGCAGTACTTC. Translated: CASSQRDTQQYF.